Sequencing of this T cell receptor beta chain was carried out in a study of T cell changes during pregnancy in multiple sclerosis (dated by TCRdb to between 2017 and 2020). Notes on the research overall: Changes in the T cell repertoire over the course of pregnancy were examined in this study in women with multiple sclerosis.

Turning to this clone: The target of this receptor is not known. Base-call qualities are not available, and no considerably larger clone is one nucleotide away.

The library came from the immunoSEQ multiplex PCR assay. TCRdb mirrors the immuneACCESS table, restricted to in-frame sequences. Some clones are absent from its copies; in checked studies, under half trace to an unresolved V gene, and the reason for the others is unknown. For this sample the table gives 80,000 to 100,000 clones, of which roughly 91% were detected only once. 1.5% to 2% of the sample goes to the ten largest clones. From the germline V gene (reference sequence), CDR1 is PRHDT and CDR2 is FYEKMQ. The V end gives up 5 bases and the J end 3 bases, leaving 5 bases in the junction not matched to a gene. The CDR3 spans 15 residues, from the cysteine through the phenylalanine. Of the read, only the CDR3 DNA is kept; its 45 bases are in frame from base 1.

This chain joins TRBV13 to TRBJ2-7; 12 nucleotides in the junction match TRBD1. The TCR originated in a female donor in good health, enrolled as a control in a pregnancy study. The sample here was peripheral blood, taken after pregnancy. In nucleotide form, the sequence is TGTGCCAGCAGCAGCCGGGACAGGGGGCTCTACGAGCAGTACTTC. This encodes CASSSRDRGLYEQYF.